The rows below give T cell receptor beta chains drawn from one sample of a study of molecular identifiers for immune sequencing clone quantification. TCRdb reanalysed the PCR reads using MiXCR and keeps one entry per CDR3 protein. The table shows about 320,000 distinct CDR3 sequences, with roughly 24% occurring only once. Sequencing used naive CD8+ T cells from blood, with Jurkat cell RNA spiked in. Receptor source: a human donor in good health. Some libraries in this study had Jurkat cell RNA spiked in. The CDR3 runs from the conserved cysteine through the conserved F or W. A D gene is named only where the DNA matches it firmly. Not every row has a clone size; where given, it reads once, few, many or a size class.

>TRBJ2-7|few|TRBV7-2|TRBD1
TGTGCCAGCAGCTTACCTCGTACAGGGGATTTGGCATACGAGCAGTACTTC
CASSLPRTGDLAYEQYF
>TRBJ2-7|few|TRBV11-2|TRBD2
TGTGCCAGCAGCTTAGATCCAAGACTAGCGGGGCGGGGAGAGCAGTACTTC
CASSLDPRLAGRGEQYF
>TRBJ1-3|-|TRBV20-1|-
TGCAGTGCTAGGGTGGATTCTGGAAACACCATATATTTT
CSARVDSGNTIYF
>TRBJ2-3|many|TRBV27|-
TGTGCCAGCAGTTCAAGGCCCTTCACAGATACGCAGTATTTT
CASSSRPFTDTQYF
>TRBJ2-2|-|TRBV24-1|-
TGTGCCACCAGTGATTCCAAAACGGACAGCCGAGCGAACACCGGGGAGCTGTTTTTT
CATSDSKTDSRANTGELFF
>TRBJ2-3|few|TRBV6-5|TRBD2
TGTGCCAGCAGTTACACTAGCGGGAGTGGGGATACGCAGTATTTT
CASSYTSGSGDTQYF
>TRBJ2-3|many|TRBV7-6|TRBD2
TGTGCCAGCAGCTCCCCCGGGACTAGCGATACAGATACGCAGTATTTT
CASSSPGTSDTDTQYF
>TRBJ1-1|-|TRBV20-1|-
TGCAGTGCCTCGTCAGGGGCGAAGAACACTGAAGCTTCCTTT
CSASSGAKNTEASF
>TRBJ2-5|-|TRBV28|-
-
CASSPFAVGASTETQHF
>TRBJ2-3|many|TRBV6-6|-
TGTGCCAGCAGTTACGGGGGACGGGGCACAGATACGCAGTATTTT
CASSYGGRGTDTQYF
>TRBJ2-7|-|TRBV28|TRBD2
TGTGCCAGCAGTTTCCAACGGGGGGTCCCCTACGAGCAGTACTTC
CASSFQRGVPYEQYF